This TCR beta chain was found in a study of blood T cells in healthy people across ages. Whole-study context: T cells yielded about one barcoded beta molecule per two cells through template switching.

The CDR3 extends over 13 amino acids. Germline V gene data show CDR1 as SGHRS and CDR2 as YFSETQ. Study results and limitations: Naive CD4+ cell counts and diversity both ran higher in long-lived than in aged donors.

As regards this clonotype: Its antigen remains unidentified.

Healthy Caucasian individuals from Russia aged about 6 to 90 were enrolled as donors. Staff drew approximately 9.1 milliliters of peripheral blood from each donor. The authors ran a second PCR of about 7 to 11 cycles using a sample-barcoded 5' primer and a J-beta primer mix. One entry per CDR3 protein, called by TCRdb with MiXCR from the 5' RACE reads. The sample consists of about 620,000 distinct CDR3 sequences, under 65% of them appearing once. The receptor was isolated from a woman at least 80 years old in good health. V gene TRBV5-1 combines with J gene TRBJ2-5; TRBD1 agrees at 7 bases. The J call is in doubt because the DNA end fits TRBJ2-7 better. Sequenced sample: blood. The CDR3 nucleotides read TGCGCCAGCAGATCGCAGGGGGAACACGAGCAGTACTTC. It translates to CASRSQGEHEQYF.